This T cell receptor beta chain was sequenced during a study of OX40 agonist ivuxolimab in advanced cancers. Study-wide results and limits: Mean expanded clone counts were higher in CD8+ than CD4+ T cells.

This CDR3 region has 17 residues. After removal of 0 bases from V and 9 bases from J, the junction contained 15 bases not matched to a gene. Per germline, CDR1 ENHRY and CDR2 SYGVKD. A remark on this clone: The antigen remains unidentified.

The repertoire was sequenced with immunoSEQ multiplex PCR; TCRdb's copy has only in-frame clones and lacks some. The table shows 63,000 or so clones, with about 91% occurring only once. The specimen comprised CD4+ or CD8+ T cells sorted from blood, sampled in a trial of the OX40 agonist ivuxolimab. This receptor was taken from an adult with an advanced solid tumor such as melanoma, head and neck, liver or kidney cancer. The rearrangement links TRBV10-3 to TRBJ2-5; 8 nucleotides line up with TRBD2. The CDR3 DNA reads as TGTGCCATCAGTGAGTCTGCGATTCGTAGCGGGGCCCCTTCCCAGTACTTC. The encoded protein is CAISESAIRSGAPSQYF.